This T cell receptor (beta chain) was obtained from a study of cytotoxic CD8 clonotypes in ibrutinib-treated CLL. Germline V gene lookup returns CDR1 SGDLS and CDR2 YYNGEE. V lost 0 bases to trimming and J lost 3 bases, with 7 bases between them. The CDR3 has 14 amino acids. As for this clone: Its antigen is not known.

Generated by immunoSEQ multiplex PCR, the TCRdb table keeps only in-frame clones and is missing some. The sample has almost 250,000 clones, under 80% seen once. The study's findings and limits: With treatment, public clonotypes, which were uncommon, either contracted or remained stable.

This specimen consisted of PBMCs, obtained after 24 months of ibrutinib treatment. The chain links TRBV9 to TRBJ2-1, with D unclear. The receptor was isolated from a human donor with chronic lymphocytic leukemia. In nucleotides, the CDR3 is TGTGCCAGCAGCGTAGGTGAAAACTACAATGAGCAGTTCTTC. This codes for CASSVGENYNEQFF.